The rows below give T cell receptor beta chains drawn from one sample of a study of blood T cells in healthy people across ages. TCRdb reprocessed the 5' RACE reads via MiXCR and lists one record per CDR3 protein. The data contain some 1.5 million distinct CDR3 sequences, approximately 30% of them singletons. The sequencing sample was made of blood. All receptors come from a woman aged 25-40 years in good health. Both conserved end residues are part of each CDR3. A D gene is named only where the DNA matches it firmly.

len,v_gene,d_gene,j_gene,CDR3aa
15,TRBV7-8,.,TRBJ1-1,CASSLDTGGNTEAFF
12,TRBV7-9,.,TRBJ2-1,CASSSGTFLQFF
14,TRBV9,.,TRBJ2-7,CASSTRQVSYEQYF
14,TRBV7-9,TRBD2,TRBJ2-1,CASSQAGGSDEQFF
15,TRBV6-2/TRBV6-3,.,TRBJ2-3,CASCPPGTPTDTQYF
14,TRBV5-5,.,TRBJ2-1,CASSPRLRVGEQFF
14,TRBV14,.,TRBJ2-3,CASSQITSTDTQYF
13,TRBV29-1,.,TRBJ1-2,CSVVPIRVYGYTF
10,TRBV29-1,.,TRBJ1-2,CSRGGYGYTF
14,TRBV20-1,.,TRBJ2-1,CSAPGTLPGGEQFF
11,TRBV20-1,TRBD1,TRBJ2-1,CSANRGDEQFF
15,TRBV5-1,.,TRBJ2-3,CASSTGAGLTDTQYF
16,TRBV6-6,.,TRBJ1-1,CASSPTRRGLNTEAFF
12,TRBV24-1,.,TRBJ2-2,CATSDRAGERFF
15,TRBV5-1,.,TRBJ2-5,CASSLSLVGQETQYF
13,TRBV5-1,.,TRBJ2-5,CASSWASQETQYF
12,TRBV12-3/TRBV12-4,.,TRBJ2-5,CANSPGGETQYF
12,TRBV29-1,TRBD2,TRBJ2-1,CSAGLAGSEQFF
18,TRBV28,TRBD1,TRBJ1-6,CASSPIPAGQGYNSPLHF
14,TRBV9,.,TRBJ2-3,CASSGTTGADTQYF
13,TRBV7-9,.,TRBJ1-2,CASSLRLNYGYTF
16,TRBV7-3,TRBD2,TRBJ2-1,CASSPDPPGGPSEQFF
16,TRBV4-2,.,TRBJ2-3,CASSQAQDKGTDTQYF